Following are 21 T cell receptor beta chains from one sample sequenced in a study of beta chain features in type 1 diabetes. Expressed TCRB transcripts were sequenced after all isolated RNA was converted to cDNA. Method: immunoSEQ multiplex PCR; TCRdb's copy keeps in-frame clones and lacks some. The sample holds around 300,000 clones, about 7.8% seen once. Sequencing used central memory CD4+ T cells from blood. These receptors all stem from a woman in her late teens or twenties in good health.

The chain employs TRBV9 and TRBJ2-5; either TRBD1 or TRBD2 may fit D (5 bases each). The CDR3 loop spans 17 amino acids. The V and J ends lost 0 bases and 5 bases respectively, with 20 bases between them. CDR1 and CDR2 (germline): SGDLS, YYNGEE. CDR3 residues: CASSVGAQRGARETQYF. The CDR3 DNA follows: TGTGCCAGCAGCGTAGGGGCTCAGAGAGGGGCTAGGGAGACCCAGTACTTC.

The J gene is TRBJ1-1, the V gene TRBV2; D might be TRBD1 (6 bases). Trimming shortened V by 4 bases and J by 3 bases, and 12 bases separated the two germline ends. The CDR3 has 14 residues. Germline V gene data show CDR1 as SNHLY and CDR2 as FYNNEI. CDR3 DNA sequence: TGTGCCAGCAGTGTGGGCAGGGGACACACTGAAGCTTTCTTT. Translating gives CASSVGRGHTEAFF.

The chain carries TRBV9 and TRBJ2-7; 10 positions agree with TRBD1. V gave up 2 bases and J gave up 4 bases; unmatched junction bases: 6. The CDR3 is 15 amino acids. Germline CDR1 reads SGDLS; CDR2 reads YYNGEE. CDR3 amino acids: CASSVPGQGIYEQYV. The CDR3 DNA reads TGTGCCAGCAGCGTTCCGGGACAGGGGATATACGAGCAGTACGTC.

The genes are TRBV11-3 and TRBJ2-5; 8 nucleotides align to TRBD2. The CDR3 length is 14 residues. Germline-derived CDR1 and CDR2 are SGHNT and YENEEA. J was trimmed by 5 bases and V by 5 bases; bases with no gene match: 7. CDR3 DNA: TGTGCCAGCAGCGTCGGGGGGGCCCGGGAGACCCAGTACTTC. It translates to CASSVGGARETQYF.

Turning to this clone: A much larger clone differs by one base, so this may be a read error. Other DNA variants within this sample encode the same CDR3. The CDR3 protein is CASSLDGGTNSPLHF. Here the CDR3 DNA reads TGTGCCAGCAGCTTAGATGGGGGCACAAATTCACCCCTCCACTTT. This rearrangement joins TRBV13 to TRBJ1-6; TRBD1 is a possible D gene (6 bases). The CDR3 is 15 residues long. V lost 1 base to trimming and J lost 7 bases, with 11 bases between them. Germline lookup yields CDR1 PRHDT and CDR2 FYEKMQ (reference sequence).

The rearrangement uses TRBV5-1 and TRBJ1-2, with a possible D match to TRBD1 (5 bases). V dropped 2 bases and J dropped 8 bases, with 10 bases sitting between them. The V gene's germline CDR1 is SGHRS and CDR2 YFSETQ. The CDR3 totals 12 residues. The CDR3 here is CASSFRGEGYTF. The CDR3 DNA reads as TGCGCCAGCAGCTTTCGGGGCGAGGGCTACACCTTC.

This clone turned up a few times. This chain connects TRBV5-5 to TRBJ1-5, with D unresolved. Germline V lookup: CDR1 SGHKS, CDR2 YYEKEE (reference sequence). Trimming shortened V by 4 bases and J by 5 bases, and 13 bases separated the two germline ends. The CDR3 is 14 residues long. CDR3 sequence (DNA): TGTGCCAGCAGCCAAGATGGAATAGATCAGCCCCAGCATTTT. It is translated as CASSQDGIDQPQHF.

This clone was seen a few times. The J gene is TRBJ1-5, the V gene TRBV11-2; 7 nucleotides line up with TRBD1. The CDR3 is 17 residues long. V shed 4 bases, J shed 7 bases, and the junction held 16 bases outside the gene matches. CDR1 SGHAT and CDR2 FQNNGV come from the germline V gene. In nucleotides, the CDR3 is TGTGCCAGCAGCTCCGGATTTAGGGGTGGACAGGCGCAGCCCCAGCATTTT. It yields the protein CASSSGFRGGQAQPQHF.

This clone was observed a handful of times. The chain uses TRBV4-3 and TRBJ1-5, with TRBD1 as a possible D gene (6 bases). Germline assignment: CDR1 LGHNA and CDR2 YSLEER. With 4 bases removed from V and 3 bases from J, the gap between germline ends came to 13 bases. The CDR3 covers 15 residues. This CDR3 is CASSPEDRTNQPQHF. The CDR3 nucleotides are TGCGCCAGCAGCCCAGAGGACAGAACCAATCAGCCCCAGCATTTT.

The chain has TRBV5-4 and TRBJ1-1; D perhaps matches TRBD1 (6 bases). V was cut by 2 bases and J by 0 bases, with 14 bases left in between. This CDR3 has 16 amino acids. CDR1 is SGHNT and CDR2 is YYREEE in the germline V gene (reference sequence). CDR3 protein: CASSFFAAGVNTEAFF. The CDR3 DNA sequence: TGTGCCAGCAGCTTTTTTGCCGCAGGGGTGAACACTGAAGCTTTCTTT.

This clone was recorded a few times. The V gene is TRBV7-8, the J gene TRBJ1-5, with 9 bases matching TRBD1. Germline lookup yields CDR1 SGHVS and CDR2 FQNEAQ. The J segment lost 4 bases and the V segment lost 8 bases, leaving 9 bases of the junction unmatched. The CDR3 is 15 residues long. CDR3 bases: TGTGCCAGCGGGAACGGACAGGGGTCGAATCAGCCCCAGCATTTT. Translated, it gives CASGNGQGSNQPQHF.

DNA for the CDR3: TGTGCCAGCAGCCCCCCAGGGGAGGATGAAAAACTGTTTTTT. Protein product: CASSPPGEDEKLFF. The V and J genes are TRBV7-8 and TRBJ1-4, with D perhaps matching TRBD1 (6 bases). The CDR3 length is 14 residues. Germline lookup yields CDR1 SGHVS and CDR2 FQNEAQ. Deletions cut 5 bases from V and 6 bases from J, with 13 bases between.

V is TRBV7-3 and J is TRBJ2-1, with 8 bases fitting TRBD2. The CDR3 is 16 amino acids. Per germline, CDR1 SGHTA and CDR2 FQGTGA. The V segment lost 6 bases and the J segment 7 bases; nucleotides outside the gene matches: 14. The CDR3 loop is CASRQPGLETSNEQFF. In DNA form, the CDR3 reads TGTGCCAGCAGGCAGCCGGGACTAGAGACGTCAAATGAGCAGTTCTTC.

The chain employs TRBV7-2 and TRBJ2-5, with D possibly matching TRBD2 (5 bases). This CDR3 comprises 16 residues. Germline V gives CDR1 SGHTA, CDR2 FQGNSA. Trimming pared 5 bases from V and 4 bases from J, leaving 20 bases between. The DNA of the CDR3 is TGTGCCAGCAGCCAAGACCTTGGTGCTCGGGGAGAGACCCAGTACTTC. Encoded protein: CASSQDLGARGETQYF.

The rearrangement links TRBV11-2 to TRBJ2-5; no firm D call. Trimming shortened V by 1 base and J by 5 bases, and 5 bases separated the two germline ends. Germline CDR1 SGHAT, CDR2 FQNNGV. This CDR3 has 12 residues. The CDR3 region has the DNA TGTGCCAGCAGCTTAGGTGCGGAGACCCAGTACTTC. Translated: CASSLGAETQYF.

This clone was found a few times. The chain carries TRBV29-1 and TRBJ1-1; no reliable D call. The V end was cut by 2 bases, the J end by 0 bases, with 10 bases between. Germline CDR1 SQVTM, CDR2 ANQGSEA. The length of the CDR3 is 14 residues. The CDR3 here is CSVETGPMNTEAFF. CDR3 DNA: TGCAGCGTTGAAACCGGACCCATGAACACTGAAGCTTTCTTT.

The CDR3 nucleotides read TGTGCCAGCAGCGTCACGTTGGGCAGCTCCTACAATGAGCAGTTCTTC. Amino acid sequence: CASSVTLGSSYNEQFF. The rearrangement uses TRBV7-9 and TRBJ2-1; no reliable D call. The V gene's germline CDR1 is SEHNR and CDR2 FQNEAQ (reference sequence). CDR3 size: 16 residues. With 5 bases removed from V and 0 bases from J, the gap between germline ends came to 14 bases.

The chain joins TRBV7-2 to TRBJ1-1; possible D gene TRBD1, 5 bases. Deletions cut 5 bases from V and 2 bases from J, with 12 bases between. Germline V lookup: CDR1 SGHTA, CDR2 FQGNSA. The CDR3 sequence is 14 residues long. The CDR3 region is CASSTARDNTEAFF. CDR3 in DNA: TGTGCCAGCAGCACCGCGAGGGACAACACTGAAGCTTTCTTT.

This chain joins TRBV6-5 and TRBJ2-5; TRBD1 aligns across 9 bases. CDR1 is MNHEY and CDR2 is SVGAGI in the germline V gene. V trimming: 2 bases; J trimming: 5 bases; junction bases outside the gene matches: 6. The CDR3 is 15 amino acids. CDR3 in DNA: TGTGCCAGCAGTTACCGGGGACAGGGCTTGGAGACCCAGTACTTC. Residues: CASSYRGQGLETQYF.

The chain recombines TRBV7-2 with TRBJ2-1; tentatively, D is TRBD2 (6 bases). CDR3 length: 16 amino acids. Trimming removed 1 base from V and 4 bases from J, with 14 bases in between. CDR1 and CDR2 (germline): SGHTA, FQGNSA. CDR3 nucleotides: TGTGCCAGCAGCTTAGAGTCTGGGACTCAATACAATGAGCAGTTCTTC. The encoded protein is CASSLESGTQYNEQFF.

This clone was counted many times. The CDR3 sequence: CASSLQGAVAYGYTF. DNA of the CDR3: TGTGCCAGCAGCCTACAGGGGGCGGTGGCCTATGGCTACACCTTC. The chain recombines TRBV2 with TRBJ1-2; 9 bases align to TRBD1. Germline V CDR1 and CDR2: SNHLY, FYNNEI. CDR3 length: 15 amino acids. The V segment lost 6 bases and the J segment 4 bases; nucleotides outside the gene matches: 9.